Following are 9 T cell receptor beta chains from one sample sequenced in a study of blood T cells in healthy people across ages. Sample-barcoded 5' priming and a J-beta primer mix drove a second PCR of 7 to 11 cycles. TCRdb re-called the 5' RACE reads through MiXCR, storing one row per CDR3 protein. This table holds 1.4 million to 1.5 million distinct CDR3 sequences, around 39% found once. The sample comprised blood. These TCRs come from a woman between 18 and 29 years old in good health.

This chain joins TRBV10-3 and TRBJ2-6; TRBD1 agrees at 7 bases. The CDR3 runs to 18 residues. Germline assignment: CDR1 ENHRY and CDR2 SYGVKD. The V and J ends lost 5 bases and 0 bases, in that order; junction bases with no gene match: 10. CDR3 nucleotides: TGTGCCATCAGTCGGGACAGACCATCCTCCTCTGGGGCCAACGTCCTGACTTTC. It encodes CAISRDRPSSSGANVLTF.

The table lists this clonotype with many counts. This rearrangement joins TRBV20-1 to TRBJ2-5, with D perhaps being TRBD1 or TRBD2 (5 bases each). The V end was cut by 6 bases, the J end by 3 bases, with 11 bases between. The CDR3 sequence is 12 residues long. Germline assignment: CDR1 DFQATT and CDR2 SNEGSKA (reference sequence). The CDR3 region has the DNA TGCAGTGCACGGGGCCGTAAAGAGACCCAGTACTTC. Amino acid sequence: CSARGRKETQYF.

As concerns this clonotype: A read error may be the cause here, since a much bigger clone is one base away. V and J are TRBV5-1 and TRBJ1-2, with TRBD1 matching over 7 bases. V shed 2 bases, J shed 5 bases, and the junction held 9 bases outside the gene matches. The length of the CDR3 is 15 residues. Germline V gene sequence: CDR1 SGHRS, CDR2 YFSETQ. The DNA for the CDR3 is TGCGCCAGCAGCTTCAGACAGGGAGAGCGGTATGGCTACACCTTC. Translated, it gives CASSFRQGERYGYTF.

This clonotype was recorded a few times. The CDR3 nucleotides are TGTGCCAGCAGCATGGGGGGGGCCTACAATGAGCAGTACTTC. This encodes CASSMGGAYNEQYF. The chain recombines TRBV9 with TRBJ2-1, with D tentatively TRBD2 (7 bases). The closer fit of TRBJ2-7 to the DNA end suggests the J call may be wrong. Germline CDR1 SGDLS, CDR2 YYNGEE. This CDR3 is built from 14 residues.

This chain links TRBV29-1 with TRBJ2-1; perhaps TRBD1 as D (5 bases). CDR3 size: 12 residues. Deletions cut 3 bases from V and 7 bases from J, with 10 bases between. Germline V CDR1 and CDR2: SQVTM, ANQGSEA. The DNA for the CDR3 is TGCAGCGTTGATCCTTCAGGGAATGAGCAGTTCTTC. Translation gives CSVDPSGNEQFF.

This clonotype was picked up a small number of times. The chain combines TRBV7-9 with TRBJ1-5; D unresolved. Germline V lookup: CDR1 SEHNR, CDR2 FQNEAQ (reference sequence). This CDR3 spans 15 amino acids. Trimming pared 0 bases from V and 3 bases from J, leaving 9 bases between. CDR3 region: CASSLADGLNQPQHF. CDR3 nucleotide sequence: TGTGCCAGCAGCTTAGCCGACGGACTCAATCAGCCCCAGCATTTT. The full variable domain, completed using reference TRBV7-9 and TRBJ1-5, is DTGVSQNPRHKITKRGQNVTFRCDPISEHNRLYWYRQTLGQGPEFLTYFQNEAQLEKSRLLSDRFSAERPKGSFSTLEIQRTEQGDSAMYLCASSLADGLNQPQHFGDGTRLSIL.

The rearrangement links TRBV12-3 or TRBV12-4 to TRBJ2-7; 10 bases fit TRBD2. The length of the CDR3 is 16 residues. The trim removed 7 bases at V and 0 bases at J, leaving 9 bases unmatched. The CDR3 protein is CASTRESGGASYEQYF. In DNA, the CDR3 is TGTGCCAGCACCAGGGAGAGCGGGGGGGCCTCCTACGAGCAGTACTTC.

The V call is TRBV12-3 or TRBV12-4, the J call TRBJ1-5; TRBD1 matches at 8 bases. Trimming removed 1 base from V and 11 bases from J; junction bases left unmatched: 10. The CDR3 loop spans 15 amino acids. CDR3 sequence: CASSLVDRVQGTQHF. As DNA, the CDR3 is TGTGCCAGCAGTTTAGTGGACAGGGTCCAGGGGACCCAGCATTTT.

About this clonotype: At one end, the junction sequence differs from germline, possibly due to a read error. This chain joins TRBV6-2 or TRBV6-3 and TRBJ1-1; D remains ambiguous. This CDR3 has 11 amino acids. Germline lookup yields CDR1 MNHEY and CDR2 SVGEGT. The CDR3 is CVSGHFTEAFF. In DNA, the CDR3 is TGTGTCAGCGGGCACTTCACTGAAGCTTTCTTT.